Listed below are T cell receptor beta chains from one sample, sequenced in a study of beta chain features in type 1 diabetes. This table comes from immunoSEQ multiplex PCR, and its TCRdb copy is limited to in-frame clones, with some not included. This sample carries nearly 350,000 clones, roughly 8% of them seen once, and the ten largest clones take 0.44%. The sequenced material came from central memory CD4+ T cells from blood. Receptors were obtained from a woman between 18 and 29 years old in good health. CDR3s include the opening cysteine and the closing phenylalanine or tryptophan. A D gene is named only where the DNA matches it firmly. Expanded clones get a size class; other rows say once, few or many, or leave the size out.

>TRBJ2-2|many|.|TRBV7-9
CASSVGQSNTGELFF
TGTGCCAGCAGCGTTGGTCAGTCGAACACCGGGGAGCTGTTTTTT
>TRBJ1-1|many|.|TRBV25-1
CASSDWGNTEAFF
TGTGCCAGCAGTGATTGGGGGAACACTGAAGCTTTCTTT
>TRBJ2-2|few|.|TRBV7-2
CASTTASAGELFF
TGTGCCAGCACCACGGCTAGCGCCGGGGAGCTGTTTTTT
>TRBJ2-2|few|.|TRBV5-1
CASSLDPTGELFF
TGCGCCAGCAGCTTGGACCCTACCGGGGAGCTGTTTTTT
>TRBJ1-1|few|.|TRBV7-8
CASSLNPKNTEAFF
TGTGCCAGCAGCTTAAACCCAAAGAACACTGAAGCTTTCTTT
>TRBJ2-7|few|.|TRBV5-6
CASSLRGRGYEQYF
TGTGCCAGCAGCTTGAGAGGGCGCGGCTACGAGCAGTACTTC
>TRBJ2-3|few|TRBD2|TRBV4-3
CASSQALSSGRTTDTQYF
TGCGCCAGCAGCCAAGCCCTTTCTAGCGGGAGAACAACAGATACGCAGTATTTT
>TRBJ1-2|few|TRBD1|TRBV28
CATGTASNYGYTF
TGTGCGACCGGGACAGCGTCTAACTATGGCTACACCTTC
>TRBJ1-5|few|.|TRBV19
CASSTLRINQPQHF
TGTGCCAGTAGTACCCTCCGAATTAATCAGCCCCAGCATTTT
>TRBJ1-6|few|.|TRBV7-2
CASSFGQTHSPLHF
TGTGCCAGCAGCTTCGGTCAGACGCATTCACCCCTCCACTTT
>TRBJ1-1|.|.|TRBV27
CASSRQVNTEAFF
TGTGCCAGCAGCAGACAGGTGAACACTGAAGCTTTCTTT
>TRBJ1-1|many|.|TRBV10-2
CASSEVVWRNTEAFF
TGCGCCAGCAGTGAGGTGGTGTGGCGGAACACTGAAGCTTTCTTT
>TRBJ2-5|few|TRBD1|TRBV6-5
CASSFTGTGSAKTQYF
TGTGCCAGCAGTTTTACCGGGACAGGGTCCGCGAAGACCCAGTACTTC
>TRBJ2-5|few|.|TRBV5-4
CASSQDVTAQETQYF
TGTGCCAGCAGCCAAGACGTCACAGCGCAAGAGACCCAGTACTTC
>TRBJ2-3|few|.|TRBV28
CASSLMRGSDTQYF
TGTGCCAGCAGTCTCATGCGGGGTTCAGATACGCAGTATTTT
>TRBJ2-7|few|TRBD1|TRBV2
CASSWDRGKKEQYF
TGTGCCAGCAGTTGGGACAGGGGGAAGAAAGAGCAGTACTTC
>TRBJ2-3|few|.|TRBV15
CATSREMTKTGGLTQYF
TGTGCCACCAGCAGAGAAATGACGAAGACAGGCGGACTTACTCAGTATTTT
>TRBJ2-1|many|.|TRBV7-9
CASSFQEQFF
TGTGCCAGCAGCTTCCAGGAGCAGTTCTTC
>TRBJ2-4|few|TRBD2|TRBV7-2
CASSTQRGLQNIQYF
TGTGCCAGCAGCACTCAGCGGGGCCTCCAAAACATTCAGTACTTC
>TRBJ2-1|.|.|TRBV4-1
CASSQDRQAYNEQFF
TGCGCCAGCAGCCAAGACCGACAGGCCTACAATGAGCAGTTCTTC